These 27 T cell receptor beta chains were sequenced from one sample in a study of blood T cell repertoires in COVID-19. Assay: immunoSEQ multiplex PCR; the TCRdb copy retains only in-frame clones and omits some. The sample carries around 200,000 clones, roughly 88% recorded once. Source material: peripheral blood. The origin of the receptors is a man aged 60 to 75 with acute or convalescent COVID-19.

The chain couples TRBV28 to TRBJ2-2, with 10 bases aligning to TRBD1. The germline V gene encodes CDR1 MDHEN and CDR2 SYDVKM. J lost 6 bases, V lost 5 bases, and 12 bases had no gene match. The CDR3 runs to 17 residues. In DNA form, the CDR3 reads TGTGCCAGCAGTCCGAGGGACAGGGGAATAGCGGCCGGGGAGCTGTTTTTT. Encoded protein: CASSPRDRGIAAGELFF.

J is TRBJ1-6 and V is TRBV7-2; no clear D gene. V was clipped by 2 bases and J by 5 bases, with 7 bases between them. Germline CDR1 is SGHTA and CDR2 is FQGNSA. This CDR3 is built from 14 residues. The CDR3 DNA reads TGTGCCAGCAGCTTAAACAGAGATAATTCACCCCTCCACTTT. This codes for CASSLNRDNSPLHF.

V and J are TRBV6-5 and TRBJ1-2; 11 bases align to TRBD1. Germline V lookup: CDR1 MNHEY, CDR2 SVGAGI. V lost 0 bases to trimming and J lost 5 bases; unmatched junction nucleotides: 5. The CDR3 extends over 16 amino acids. CDR3 loop: CASSYSKGQGGYGYTF. For the CDR3, the DNA is TGTGCCAGCAGTTACTCGAAGGGACAGGGGGGTTATGGCTACACCTTC.

The chain is built from TRBV5-8 and TRBJ1-2; 7 nucleotides line up with TRBD1. The germline V gene encodes CDR1 SGHTS and CDR2 YDEGEE. J gave up 5 bases and V 4 bases, and 17 bases lay outside the gene matches. The CDR3 loop spans 17 amino acids. CDR3 region: CASSRGGDSGRTYGYTF. The CDR3 DNA sequence: TGTGCCAGCAGCCGGGGGGGGGACAGTGGACGAACATATGGCTACACCTTC.

CDR3 in amino acids: CAIGRQGKGVNTEAFF. The CDR3 DNA reads as TGTGCCATCGGGAGACAGGGGAAGGGAGTGAACACTGAAGCTTTCTTT. The J gene is TRBJ1-1, the V gene TRBV10-3; 8 nucleotides match TRBD1. CDR1 and CDR2 (germline): ENHRY, SYGVKD. CDR3 size: 16 residues. Unmatched junction bases numbered 11, after V lost 8 bases and J lost 0 bases.

The V call is TRBV13, the J call TRBJ1-3; D is uncertain. Trimming removed 1 base at V and 2 bases at J, with 9 bases between. This CDR3 has 15 amino acids. The V gene's germline CDR1 is PRHDT and CDR2 FYEKMQ (reference sequence). In DNA, the CDR3 is TGTGCCAGCAGCTTAGATCGGCAGGCTGGAAACACCATATATTTT. This encodes CASSLDRQAGNTIYF.

This sequence joins TRBV7-9 and TRBJ2-3; weak D call: TRBD1 (5 bases). Between the trimmed V and J ends, which lost 2 bases and 1 base, there was a span of 10 bases. The CDR3 contains 15 residues. Germline V gene data show CDR1 as SEHNR and CDR2 as FQNEAQ (reference sequence). In DNA form, the CDR3 reads TGTGCCAGCAGCTTATATCAGGGCCGCACAGATACGCAGTATTTT. Translation: CASSLYQGRTDTQYF.

This clone was detected only a few times. V gene TRBV27 combines with J gene TRBJ2-1, with 8 bases matching TRBD1. The J segment lost 6 bases and the V segment lost 6 bases, leaving 7 bases of the junction unmatched. In germline, CDR1 is MNHEY, CDR2 SMNVEV (reference sequence). The CDR3 length is 14 residues. The CDR3 reads CASRRAGGSNEQFF. The CDR3, as DNA: TGTGCCAGCAGACGAGCAGGGGGCTCCAATGAGCAGTTCTTC.

V and J are TRBV27 and TRBJ2-7; 12 nucleotides line up with TRBD2. Per the germline V gene, CDR1 is MNHEY and CDR2 is SMNVEV (reference sequence). Trimming took 8 bases from V and 5 from J; bases not matched to a gene: 4. CDR3 length: 13 residues. The CDR3 DNA reads TGTGCCAGCCGACTAGCGGGAGCGGACGAGCAGTACTTC. Translated: CASRLAGADEQYF.

The rearrangement uses TRBV28 and TRBJ2-7; weak D call: TRBD2 (6 bases). Trimming cost V 5 bases and J 2 bases, with 16 bases left between them. Per germline, CDR1 MDHEN and CDR2 SYDVKM. This CDR3 has 15 residues. The DNA of the CDR3 is TGTGCCAGCAGTCCTCAGGACTATCCAACCTACGAGCAGTACTTC. Residues: CASSPQDYPTYEQYF. The variable domain in full, with the rest retrieved from reference TRBV28 and TRBJ2-7, is DVKVTQSSRYLVKRTGEKVFLECVQDMDHENMFWYRQDPGLGLRLIYFSYDVKMKEKGDIPEGYSVSREKKERFSLILESASTNQTSMYLCASSPQDYPTYEQYFGPGTRLTVT.

This clone was seen only once. The chain carries TRBV29-1 and TRBJ2-5, with a weak D call TRBD2 (5 bases). The V end lost 1 base, the J end lost 2 bases, and 14 bases lay between the germline ends. The CDR3 contains 15 residues. Germline values: CDR1 SQVTM, CDR2 ANQGSEA. The CDR3 sequence is CSVEGEGRDQETQYF. The CDR3 DNA follows: TGCAGCGTTGAAGGAGAGGGAAGGGATCAAGAGACCCAGTACTTC. Full variable domain (remainder filled in from reference TRBV29-1 and TRBJ2-5): SAVISQKPSRDICQRGTSLTIQCQVDSQVTMMFWYRQQPGQSLTLIATANQGSEATYESGFVIDKFPISRPNLTFSTLTVSNMSPEDSSIYLCSVEGEGRDQETQYFGPGTRLLVL.

This rearrangement joins TRBV12-5 to TRBJ2-1; 9 bases agree with TRBD2. Germline CDR1 reads LGHNT; CDR2 reads FRNRAP. The CDR3 loop spans 15 amino acids. V gave up 3 bases and J gave up 9 bases; unmatched junction bases: 9. The CDR3 loop reads CASGFSSGKAVEQFF. DNA of the CDR3: TGTGCTAGTGGTTTTTCTAGCGGGAAGGCGGTTGAGCAGTTCTTC. Based on the CDR3 plus reference TRBV12-5 and TRBJ2-1, the full variable domain is DARVTQTPRHKVTEMGQEVTMRCQPILGHNTVFWYRQTMMQGLELLAYFRNRAPLDDSGMPKDRFSAEMPDATLATLKIQPSEPRDSAVYFCASGFSSGKAVEQFFGPGTRLTVL.

This chain joins TRBV7-2 and TRBJ2-1; maybe TRBD2 (6 bases). This CDR3 has 16 amino acids. Germline V CDR1 and CDR2: SGHTA, FQGNSA. V was pared by 4 bases and J by 4 bases, with 17 bases between. CDR3 region: CASSSRGSQGYNEQFF. CDR3 bases: TGTGCCAGCAGCTCCCGGGGGAGCCAGGGATACAATGAGCAGTTCTTC.

The V call is TRBV18, the J call TRBJ2-3; possibly TRBD1 for D (6 bases). The CDR3 loop spans 15 amino acids. CDR1 and CDR2 from the germline V gene are KGHSH and LQKENI. Trimming left V 3 bases short and J 2 bases short, with 12 bases between. CDR3 DNA: TGTGCCAGCTCACCTTTTGGGGGCTACACAGATACGCAGTATTTT. As protein: CASSPFGGYTDTQYF.

This clone was counted only a few times. This chain links TRBV4-2 with TRBJ1-1; D might be TRBD1 (6 bases). With 7 bases removed from V and 2 bases from J, the gap between germline ends came to 17 bases. The CDR3 is 15 residues long. Per the germline V gene, CDR1 is LGHNA and CDR2 is YNFKEQ. Here the CDR3 reads CASTREQGQNTEAFF. The CDR3 region has the DNA TGTGCCAGCACCCGGGAACAGGGACAAAACACTGAAGCTTTCTTT.

The chain carries TRBV27 and TRBJ2-7, with 11 bases matching TRBD1. V trimming: 7 bases; J trimming: 3 bases; junction bases outside the gene matches: 8. CDR1 and CDR2 from the germline V gene are MNHEY and SMNVEV (reference sequence). This CDR3 is built from 15 residues. CDR3 residues: CASNTAGTGGYEQYF. The CDR3, as DNA: TGTGCCAGCAATACCGCCGGGACAGGGGGCTACGAGCAGTACTTC.

V usage is TRBV5-5 and J usage is TRBJ1-1, with D possibly TRBD1 on 5 matching bases. V was trimmed by 9 bases and J by 2 bases, leaving 14 bases between them. This CDR3 is 13 amino acids long. The germline V gene encodes CDR1 SGHKS and CDR2 YYEKEE (reference sequence). The CDR3 region is CATRRAFNTEAFF. CDR3 nucleotide sequence: TGTGCCACCCGCAGGGCATTTAACACTGAAGCTTTCTTT.

The V and J genes are TRBV2 and TRBJ2-7, with 7 bases aligning to TRBD2. The CDR3 is 14 amino acids. Germline V gene lookup returns CDR1 SNHLY and CDR2 FYNNEI. J lost 9 bases, V lost 6 bases, and 14 bases had no gene match. The CDR3 coding sequence is TGTGCCAGCAGGGGCCCCGGACTAGAAACCGGGCAGTACTTC. Its translation: CASRGPGLETGQYF.

This chain connects TRBV28 to TRBJ2-3; TRBD2 agrees at 8 bases. Per the germline V gene, CDR1 is MDHEN and CDR2 is SYDVKM. The CDR3 covers 15 residues. Germline trimming cut 8 bases from V and 4 bases from J; bases unmatched to any gene: 11. CDR3 in DNA: TGTGCCAGCTTTGTTGGTGGCGGGAGGCCAGATACGCAGTATTTT. Protein sequence: CASFVGGGRPDTQYF.

The genes are TRBV4-2 and TRBJ2-6; D gene uncertain. CDR1 and CDR2 from the germline V gene are LGHNA and YNFKEQ. The CDR3 is 15 amino acids. V lost 2 bases and J lost 0, with 5 bases in between. This CDR3 is CASSQRFSGANVLTF. The CDR3 DNA reads TGTGCCAGCAGCCAACGGTTCTCTGGGGCCAACGTCCTGACTTTC.

The chain combines TRBV12-3 or TRBV12-4 with TRBJ2-1, with TRBD1 matching over 10 bases. Trimming cost V 5 bases and J 7 bases; bases outside gene matches: 2. The CDR3 length is 13 residues. The CDR3 here is CASSPDRGNEQFF. The CDR3, as DNA: TGTGCCAGCAGTCCGGACAGGGGGAATGAGCAGTTCTTC.

The J gene is TRBJ1-2, the V gene TRBV4-3; 7 bases line up with TRBD1. The trim removed 3 bases at V and 6 bases at J, leaving 10 bases unmatched. Germline V gene data show CDR1 as LGHNA and CDR2 as YSLEER. The CDR3 contains 15 residues. The CDR3 DNA is TGCGCCAGCAGCCATCGCGACCCGGGACAGAATGGCTACACCTTC. Translating gives CASSHRDPGQNGYTF.

The J gene is TRBJ2-7, the V gene TRBV5-1; 8 bases map to TRBD1. CDR3 size: 15 residues. From germline, CDR1 is SGHRS and CDR2 YFSETQ. After removal of 4 bases from V and 2 bases from J, the junction contained 8 bases not matched to a gene. The CDR3, as DNA: TGCGCCAGCAGCCCGGGGACAGGTCGCACCTACGAGCAGTACTTC. It codes for CASSPGTGRTYEQYF.

This chain joins TRBV4-3 and TRBJ1-6; TRBD1 is a possible D gene (5 bases). The V and J ends lost 0 bases and 9 bases respectively, with 12 bases between them. This CDR3 comprises 15 residues. CDR1 and CDR2 from the germline V gene are LGHNA and YSLEER. In DNA, the CDR3 is TGCGCCAGCAGCCAAGATCCAGGGTCGAGTTCACCCCTCCACTTT. Translating it yields CASSQDPGSSSPLHF.

The V gene is TRBV10-3, the J gene TRBJ1-1; D is perhaps TRBD1 (5 bases). This CDR3 spans 15 amino acids. Germline V gene sequence: CDR1 ENHRY, CDR2 SYGVKD. Between the trimmed V and J ends, which lost 3 bases and 7 bases, there was a span of 18 bases. The CDR3 DNA follows: TGTGCCATCAGTGAACCTGGACACGCAGCAAGTGAAGCTTTCTTT. Translation gives CAISEPGHAASEAFF.

V usage is TRBV6-5 and J usage is TRBJ1-2; tentative D call: TRBD1 (6 bases). CDR1 is MNHEY, CDR2 SVGAGI, per germline. The V end lost 8 bases, the J end lost 8 bases, and 15 bases lay between the germline ends. The CDR3 sequence is 12 residues long. The CDR3 spells CASVNRVGGYTF. CDR3 sequence (DNA): TGTGCCAGCGTAAACAGGGTCGGAGGCTACACCTTC.

The gene calls are TRBV7-3 and TRBJ2-1, with D possibly matching TRBD2 (5 bases). CDR1 is SGHTA and CDR2 is FQGTGA in the germline V gene. The CDR3 runs to 12 residues. Trimming cost V 5 bases and J 8 bases, with 10 bases left between them. CDR3 sequence reads: CASSVSGDEQFF. In nucleotides, the CDR3 is TGTGCCAGCAGCGTAAGCGGCGATGAGCAGTTCTTC.